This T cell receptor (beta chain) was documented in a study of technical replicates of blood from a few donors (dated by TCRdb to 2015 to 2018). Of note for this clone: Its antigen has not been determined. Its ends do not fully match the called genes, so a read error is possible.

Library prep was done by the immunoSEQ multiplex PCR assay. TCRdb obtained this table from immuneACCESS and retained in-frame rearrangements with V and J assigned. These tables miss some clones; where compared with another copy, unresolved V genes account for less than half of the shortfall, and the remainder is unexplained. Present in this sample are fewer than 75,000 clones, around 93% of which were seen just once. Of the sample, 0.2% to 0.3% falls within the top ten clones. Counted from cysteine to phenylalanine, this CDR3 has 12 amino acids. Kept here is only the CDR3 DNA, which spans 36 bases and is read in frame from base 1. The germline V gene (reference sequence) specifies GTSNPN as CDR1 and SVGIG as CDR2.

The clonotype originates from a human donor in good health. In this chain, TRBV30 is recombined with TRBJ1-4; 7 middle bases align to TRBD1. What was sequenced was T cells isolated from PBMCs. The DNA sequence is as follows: TGTGCCCGGAGGGGGCTGGATGAAAAACTGTTTTTT. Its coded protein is CARRGLDEKLFF.